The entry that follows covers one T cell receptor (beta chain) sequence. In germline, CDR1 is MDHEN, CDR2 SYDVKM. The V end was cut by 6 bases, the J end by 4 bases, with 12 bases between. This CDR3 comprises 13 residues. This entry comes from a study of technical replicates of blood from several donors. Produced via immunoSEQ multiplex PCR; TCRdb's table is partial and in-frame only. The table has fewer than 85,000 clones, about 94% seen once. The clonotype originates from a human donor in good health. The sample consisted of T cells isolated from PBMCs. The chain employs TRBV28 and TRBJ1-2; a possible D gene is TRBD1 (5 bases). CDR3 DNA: TGTGCCAGCAGACCCAGGGTCTCCTATGGCTACACCTTC. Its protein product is CASRPRVSYGYTF.